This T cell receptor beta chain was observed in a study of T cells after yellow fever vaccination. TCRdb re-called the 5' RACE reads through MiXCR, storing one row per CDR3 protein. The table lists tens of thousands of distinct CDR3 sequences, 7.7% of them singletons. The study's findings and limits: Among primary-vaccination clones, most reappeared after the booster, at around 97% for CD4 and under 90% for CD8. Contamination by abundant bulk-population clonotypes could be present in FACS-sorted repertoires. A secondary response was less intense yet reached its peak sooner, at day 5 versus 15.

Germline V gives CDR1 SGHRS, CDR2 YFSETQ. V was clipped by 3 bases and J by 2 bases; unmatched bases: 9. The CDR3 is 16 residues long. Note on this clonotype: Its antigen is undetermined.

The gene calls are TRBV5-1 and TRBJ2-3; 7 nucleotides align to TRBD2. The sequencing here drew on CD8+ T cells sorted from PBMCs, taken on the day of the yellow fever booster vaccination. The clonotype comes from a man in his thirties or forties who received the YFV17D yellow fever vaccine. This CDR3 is CASSYEGTSATDTQYF. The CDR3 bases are TGCGCCAGCAGCTACGAGGGTACTAGCGCCACAGATACGCAGTATTTT.